This T cell receptor (beta chain) was sequenced during a study of graft-versus-host responses after intestinal transplantation. Study summary: Tacrolimus and steroids were given for around 3 years to all recipients after anti-thymocyte globulin induction.

Findings of the study overall: The study associated peak circulating GvH clone levels with early post-transplant HvG declines.

TCRdb's copy holds only in-frame clones and misses some; the assay was immunoSEQ multiplex PCR. The data hold 75,000 to 100,000 clones, with more than 85% observed a single time. On this clone: Antigen unknown.

Germline V gene data show CDR1 as MNHNS and CDR2 as SASEGT. This CDR3 spans 15 amino acids. The J segment lost 4 bases and the V segment lost 1 base, leaving 4 bases of the junction unmatched. The specimen was unstimulated CD4+ T cells sorted from spleen or lymph node cells, collected before intestinal transplant. The V call is TRBV6-1, the J call TRBJ1-2, with 9 bases identical to TRBD1. This TCR was sampled from a human donor who received an intestinal transplant. The CDR3 sequence is CASSEVGQGLYGYTF. The DNA for the CDR3 is TGTGCCAGCAGTGAAGTGGGACAGGGCCTCTATGGCTACACCTTC.